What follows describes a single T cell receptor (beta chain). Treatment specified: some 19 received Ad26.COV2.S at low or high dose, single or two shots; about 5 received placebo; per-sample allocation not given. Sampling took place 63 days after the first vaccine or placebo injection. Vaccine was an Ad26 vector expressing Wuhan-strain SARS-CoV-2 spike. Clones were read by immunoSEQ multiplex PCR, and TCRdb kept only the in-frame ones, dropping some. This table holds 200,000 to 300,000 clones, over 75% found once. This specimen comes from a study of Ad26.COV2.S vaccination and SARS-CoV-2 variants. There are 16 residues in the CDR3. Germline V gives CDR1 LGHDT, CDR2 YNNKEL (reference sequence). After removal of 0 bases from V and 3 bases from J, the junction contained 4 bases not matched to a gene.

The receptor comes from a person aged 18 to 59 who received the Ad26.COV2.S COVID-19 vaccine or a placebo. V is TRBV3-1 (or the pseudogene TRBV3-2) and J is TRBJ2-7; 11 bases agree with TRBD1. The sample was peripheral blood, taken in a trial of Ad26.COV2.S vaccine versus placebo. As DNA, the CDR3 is TGTGCCAGCAGCCAAGAAGGGACAGGGGGTTTCTACGAGCAGTACTTC. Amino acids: CASSQEGTGGFYEQYF.